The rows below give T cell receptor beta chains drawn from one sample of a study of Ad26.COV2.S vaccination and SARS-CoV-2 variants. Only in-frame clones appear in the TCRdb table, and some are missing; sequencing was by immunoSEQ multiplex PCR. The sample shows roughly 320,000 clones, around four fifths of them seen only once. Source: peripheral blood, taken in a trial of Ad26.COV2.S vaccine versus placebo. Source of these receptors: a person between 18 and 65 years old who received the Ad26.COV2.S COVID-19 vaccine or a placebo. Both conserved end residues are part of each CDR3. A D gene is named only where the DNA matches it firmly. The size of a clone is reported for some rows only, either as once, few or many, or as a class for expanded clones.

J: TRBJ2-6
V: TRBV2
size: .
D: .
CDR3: CASKGRIYVLTF
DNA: TGTGCCAGCAAGGGACGGATTTACGTCCTGACTTTC

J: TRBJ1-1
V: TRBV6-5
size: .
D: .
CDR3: CASSYSGANTEAFF
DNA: TGTGCCAGCAGTTACTCGGGGGCGAACACTGAAGCTTTCTTT

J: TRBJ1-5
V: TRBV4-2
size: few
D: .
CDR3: CASSQEGGPLQPQHF
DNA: TGTGCCAGCAGCCAAGAGGGAGGTCCCTTGCAGCCCCAGCATTTT

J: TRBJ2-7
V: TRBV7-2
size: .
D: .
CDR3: CASSLRGAIHEQYF
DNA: TGTGCCAGCAGCTTACGGGGGGCGATCCACGAGCAGTACTTC

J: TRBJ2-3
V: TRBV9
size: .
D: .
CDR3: CASSALGMIDTQYF
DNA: TGTGCCAGCAGCGCACTGGGTATGATAGATACGCAGTATTTT

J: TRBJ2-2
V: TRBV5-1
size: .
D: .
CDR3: CASSSDAAGELFF
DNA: TGCGCCAGCAGCTCAGACGCGGCCGGGGAGCTGTTTTTT

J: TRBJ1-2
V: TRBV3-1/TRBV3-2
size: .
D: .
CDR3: CASSQALNGYTF
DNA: TGTGCCAGCAGCCAAGCTTTGAATGGCTACACCTTC

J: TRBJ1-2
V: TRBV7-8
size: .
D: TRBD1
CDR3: CASSPRQGKDYGYTF
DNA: TGTGCCAGCAGCCCTCGACAGGGAAAGGACTATGGCTACACCTTC

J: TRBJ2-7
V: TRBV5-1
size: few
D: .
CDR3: CASSLEKGIEQYF
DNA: TGCGCCAGCAGCTTGGAAAAGGGGATCGAGCAGTACTTC

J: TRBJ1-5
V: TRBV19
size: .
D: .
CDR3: CASSIDRNNQPQHF
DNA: TGTGCCAGTAGTATCGACAGGAACAATCAGCCCCAGCATTTT

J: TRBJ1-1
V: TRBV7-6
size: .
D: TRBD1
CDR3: CASSSNNLLTGWNTEAFF
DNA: TGTGCCAGCAGCTCCAACAACCTCCTGACAGGGTGGAACACTGAAGCTTTCTTT

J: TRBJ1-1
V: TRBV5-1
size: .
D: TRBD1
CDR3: CASSWDRRTEAFF
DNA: TGCGCCAGCAGCTGGGACAGGCGCACTGAAGCTTTCTTT

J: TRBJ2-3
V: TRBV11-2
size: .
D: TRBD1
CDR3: CASSPTTGEDTQYF
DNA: TGTGCCAGCAGCCCAACCACAGGGGAAGATACGCAGTATTTT

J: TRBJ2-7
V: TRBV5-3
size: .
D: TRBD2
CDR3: CAIGGIRRYPYEQYF
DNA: TGTGCCATCGGGGGGATCCGAAGGTACCCTTACGAGCAGTACTTC

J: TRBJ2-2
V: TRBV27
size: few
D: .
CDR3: CASSAPTGELFF
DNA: TGTGCCAGCAGTGCCCCCACCGGGGAGCTGTTTTTT

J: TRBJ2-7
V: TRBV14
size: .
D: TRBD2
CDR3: CASSHVTSGGAHEQYF
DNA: TGTGCCAGCAGCCACGTAACTAGCGGGGGGGCCCACGAGCAGTACTTC

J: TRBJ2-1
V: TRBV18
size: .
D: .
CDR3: CASSPPLSSTYNEQFF
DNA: TGTGCCAGCTCACCACCGTTGAGTAGTACCTACAATGAGCAGTTCTTC